Each of the 21 T cell receptor beta chains below was sequenced from the same sample in a study of cytomegalovirus exposure and HLA in healthy donors. PCR amplification relied on 60 Vbeta primers (plus 13 Jbeta primers). Profiled with immunoSEQ multiplex PCR; TCRdb holds only in-frame clones, not every one. The sample lists 45,000 to 65,000 clones, about 82% occurring once. Material: PBMCs. Source of these receptors: a young man in good health and CMV-seronegative.

V and J are TRBV28 and TRBJ2-7, with 7 positions matching TRBD1. The V gene end was trimmed by 5 bases and the J gene end by 5 bases; junction bases not matched to a gene: 6. This CDR3 region has 13 residues. CDR1 MDHEN and CDR2 SYDVKM come from the germline V gene. The CDR3 sequence is CASSPQTGHEQYF. The CDR3 coding sequence is TGTGCCAGCAGTCCCCAGACAGGGCACGAGCAGTACTTC.

The chain has TRBV5-6 and TRBJ1-2; D gene unclear. This CDR3 is 15 amino acids long. CDR1 is SGHDT, CDR2 YYEEEE, per germline. Deletions cut 4 bases from V and 0 bases from J, with 13 bases between. CDR3 sequence reads: CASSARIFTNYGYTF. The CDR3 nucleotides are TGTGCCAGCAGCGCGAGAATCTTTACTAACTATGGCTACACCTTC.

The CDR3 reads CASSGPGQNTEAFF. The CDR3 nucleotides are TGTGCCAGCAGCGGACCGGGACAGAACACTGAAGCTTTCTTT. The rearrangement joins TRBV5-4 to TRBJ1-1, with D possibly matching TRBD1 (6 bases). This CDR3 comprises 14 residues. With 4 bases removed from V and 1 base from J, the gap between germline ends came to 11 bases. Looked up from germline, CDR1 is SGHNT and CDR2 is YYREEE (reference sequence).

V gene TRBV6-1 combines with J gene TRBJ1-2, with D possibly matching TRBD1 (5 bases). Trimming left V 2 bases short and J 4 bases short, with 14 bases between. Germline values: CDR1 MNHNS, CDR2 SASEGT. The CDR3 contains 15 residues. CDR3 bases: TGTGCCAGCAGTGAATTGCAGGGTTCGACCTATGGCTACACCTTC. Translating it yields CASSELQGSTYGYTF.

The chain carries TRBV5-1 and TRBJ2-3, with 7 bases aligning to TRBD2. The ends lost 4 bases at V and 4 bases at J; junction bases unmatched: 12. The CDR3 extends over 16 amino acids. Germline values: CDR1 SGHRS, CDR2 YFSETQ. CDR3 region: CASSPPTGRGADTQYF. The DNA of the CDR3 is TGCGCCAGCAGCCCCCCGACGGGGAGGGGCGCAGATACGCAGTATTTT.

This clone appeared a single time. V is TRBV5-1 and J is TRBJ2-5, with TRBD1 matching 7 bases. The CDR3 consists of 16 residues. J was trimmed by 4 bases and V by 0 bases; bases with no gene match: 9. Germline V CDR1 and CDR2: SGHRS, YFSETQ. The CDR3 DNA reads as TGCGCCAGCAGCTTGGCAAGGTTAGGGGGCTCAGAGACCCAGTACTTC. Encoded protein: CASSLARLGGSETQYF.

This sequence joins TRBV5-1 and TRBJ1-1; 9 bases line up with TRBD1. V shed 4 bases, J shed 3 bases, and the junction held 4 bases outside the gene matches. Germline V lookup: CDR1 SGHRS, CDR2 YFSETQ. This CDR3 has 14 amino acids. CDR3 protein: CASSGRTGDTEAFF. The CDR3 DNA reads TGCGCCAGCAGCGGACGGACAGGGGACACTGAAGCTTTCTTT.

In its sample, this clone was seen a few times. This chain uses TRBV28 with TRBJ2-6, with D perhaps matching TRBD1 (5 bases). V lost 5 bases, J lost 0 bases, and 8 bases lay in between. The germline CDR1 and CDR2 sequences are MDHEN and SYDVKM. CDR3 length: 15 residues. CDR3 nucleotide sequence: TGTGCCAGCAGTGCCAGGGTCTCTGGGGCCAACGTCCTGACTTTC. This gives the protein CASSARVSGANVLTF.

The chain links TRBV2 to TRBJ2-7; D unresolved. V was pared by 10 bases and J by 9 bases, with 25 bases between. This CDR3 has 14 amino acids. Germline V gene sequence: CDR1 SNHLY, CDR2 FYNNEI. The CDR3 DNA reads as TGTGCCACAAGTCCCCTAAACCGAAAAACCGGGCAGTACTTC. Protein product: CATSPLNRKTGQYF.

This chain joins TRBV7-3 and TRBJ2-1; no reliable D call. V shed 0 bases and J shed 5 bases, with 8 bases lying between them. CDR3 length equals 14 residues. CDR1 and CDR2 from the germline V gene are SGHTA and FQGTGA. CDR3: CASSLTHSNNEQFF. CDR3 nucleotide sequence: TGTGCCAGCAGCTTAACCCACAGCAACAATGAGCAGTTCTTC.

The rearrangement joins TRBV7-2 to TRBJ2-2; D is possibly TRBD2 (5 bases). V was trimmed by 5 bases and J by 6 bases, leaving 13 bases between them. CDR3 length: 14 amino acids. Per germline, CDR1 SGHTA and CDR2 FQGNSA. The CDR3 sequence: CASSPSLRAGELFF. The DNA for the CDR3 is TGTGCCAGCAGCCCCAGCTTGAGGGCCGGGGAGCTGTTTTTT. The full variable domain, completed using reference TRBV7-2 and TRBJ2-2, is GAGVSQSPSNKVTEKGKDVELRCDPISGHTALYWYRQSLGQGLEFLIYFQGNSAPDKSGLPSDRFSAERTGGSVSTLTIQRTQQEDSAVYLCASSPSLRAGELFFGEGSRLTVL.

The chain is built from TRBV4-1 and TRBJ1-1; 7 bases map to TRBD1. This CDR3 region has 16 residues. The J segment lost 4 bases and the V segment lost 3 bases, leaving 11 bases of the junction unmatched. The germline V gene encodes CDR1 MGHRA and CDR2 YSYEKL. The CDR3 region is CASSQLATGAGTEAFF. CDR3 bases: TGCGCCAGCAGCCAGCTTGCTACAGGGGCGGGCACTGAAGCTTTCTTT.

CDR3 in amino acids: CASKNSGYEQYF. The CDR3 bases are TGCGCCAGCAAGAATAGCGGGTACGAGCAGTACTTC. The rearrangement joins TRBV10-2 to TRBJ2-7; 7 bases are a match to TRBD2. The CDR3 runs to 12 residues. Germline V lookup: CDR1 WSHSY, CDR2 SAAADI. The V gene end was trimmed by 7 bases and the J gene end by 4 bases; junction bases not matched to a gene: 4.

The chain employs TRBV6-6 and TRBJ2-2; 9 nucleotides match TRBD1. The CDR3 is made up of 15 amino acids. V dropped 6 bases and J dropped 7; count of bases not matched to a gene: 9. Germline CDR1 reads MNHNY; CDR2 reads SVGAGI (reference sequence). CDR3 region: CASSFHRGRDGELFF. As DNA, the CDR3 is TGTGCCAGCAGCTTTCACAGGGGGCGCGACGGGGAGCTGTTTTTT.

The chain joins TRBV28 to TRBJ1-1; 7 bases line up with TRBD1. V was pared by 6 bases and J by 4 bases, with 14 bases of the junction left unmatched. The germline CDR1 and CDR2 sequences are MDHEN and SYDVKM. This CDR3 is 16 amino acids long. CDR3 bases: TGTGCCAGCAGCCCCCGGACAGGCGGGTACGTCACTGAAGCTTTCTTT. Residues: CASSPRTGGYVTEAFF.

J is TRBJ2-2 and V is TRBV2; D is perhaps TRBD2 (5 bases). The CDR3 is 13 residues long. Germline CDR1 and CDR2: SNHLY and FYNNEI. V lost 9 bases to trimming and J lost 2 bases, with 10 bases between them. CDR3 in amino acids: CASGLLNTGELFF. The DNA for the CDR3 is TGTGCCAGTGGACTTTTAAACACCGGGGAGCTGTTTTTT. The full variable domain, rest sourced from reference TRBV2 and TRBJ2-2, is EPEVTQTPSHQVTQMGQEVILRCVPISNHLYFYWYRQILGQKVEFLVSFYNNEISEKSEIFDDQFSVERPDGSNFTLKIRSTKLEDSAMYFCASGLLNTGELFFGEGSRLTVL.

This clone came up a few times. The CDR3 coding sequence is TGTGCCAGCAGAATGACAGGGGCGCGTTGGACTGAAGCTTTCTTT. It codes for CASRMTGARWTEAFF. The chain employs TRBV6-6 and TRBJ1-1, with 8 bases matching TRBD1. Unmatched junction bases numbered 11, after V lost 6 bases and J lost 5 bases. The germline gives CDR1 MNHNY, CDR2 SVGAGI (reference sequence). The CDR3 contains 15 residues.

In the case of this clone: Sequence at one end of the junction differs from germline and may be a read error. J is TRBJ1-1 and V is TRBV7-7; D is unresolved. In germline, CDR1 is SSHAT, CDR2 FNYEAQ (reference sequence). This CDR3 contains 13 residues. The CDR3 nucleotides are TGTGCTAGCAGCTTAGGTAGTAACACTGAAGCTTTCTTT. It is translated as CASSLGSNTEAFF.

The V call is TRBV7-9, the J call TRBJ1-1; TRBD1 might be the D (6 bases). CDR1 is SEHNR, CDR2 FQNEAQ, per germline (reference sequence). The germline V and J ends were trimmed by 6 bases and 4 bases, with 15 bases remaining between them. This CDR3 is 14 amino acids long. CDR3 DNA: TGTGCCAGCAGATTACAGGGTACGGCCACTGAAGCTTTCTTT. This translates into CASRLQGTATEAFF. Full variable domain (missing parts from reference TRBV7-9 and TRBJ1-1): DTGVSQNPRHKITKRGQNVTFRCDPISEHNRLYWYRQTLGQGPEFLTYFQNEAQLEKSRLLSDRFSAERPKGSFSTLEIQRTEQGDSAMYLCASRLQGTATEAFFGQGTRLTVV.

V and J are TRBV7-9 and TRBJ2-6; weak D call: TRBD2 (6 bases). The germline V gene has CDR1 SEHNR and CDR2 FQNEAQ (reference sequence). This CDR3 is 15 amino acids long. Trimming took 7 bases from V and 4 from J, leaving 14 bases between them. The CDR3 is CASNPWGVGANVLTF. Here the CDR3 DNA reads TGTGCCAGCAACCCATGGGGGGTCGGGGCCAACGTCCTGACTTTC.

CDR3 in amino acids: CAWSFGRGNQPQHF. The CDR3 bases are TGTGCCTGGAGTTTCGGGAGAGGCAATCAGCCCCAGCATTTT. J is TRBJ1-5 and V is TRBV30; D gene uncertain. This CDR3 has 14 residues. CDR1 is GTSNPN and CDR2 is SVGIG in the germline V gene (reference sequence). V was clipped by 2 bases and J by 2 bases, with 10 bases between them.